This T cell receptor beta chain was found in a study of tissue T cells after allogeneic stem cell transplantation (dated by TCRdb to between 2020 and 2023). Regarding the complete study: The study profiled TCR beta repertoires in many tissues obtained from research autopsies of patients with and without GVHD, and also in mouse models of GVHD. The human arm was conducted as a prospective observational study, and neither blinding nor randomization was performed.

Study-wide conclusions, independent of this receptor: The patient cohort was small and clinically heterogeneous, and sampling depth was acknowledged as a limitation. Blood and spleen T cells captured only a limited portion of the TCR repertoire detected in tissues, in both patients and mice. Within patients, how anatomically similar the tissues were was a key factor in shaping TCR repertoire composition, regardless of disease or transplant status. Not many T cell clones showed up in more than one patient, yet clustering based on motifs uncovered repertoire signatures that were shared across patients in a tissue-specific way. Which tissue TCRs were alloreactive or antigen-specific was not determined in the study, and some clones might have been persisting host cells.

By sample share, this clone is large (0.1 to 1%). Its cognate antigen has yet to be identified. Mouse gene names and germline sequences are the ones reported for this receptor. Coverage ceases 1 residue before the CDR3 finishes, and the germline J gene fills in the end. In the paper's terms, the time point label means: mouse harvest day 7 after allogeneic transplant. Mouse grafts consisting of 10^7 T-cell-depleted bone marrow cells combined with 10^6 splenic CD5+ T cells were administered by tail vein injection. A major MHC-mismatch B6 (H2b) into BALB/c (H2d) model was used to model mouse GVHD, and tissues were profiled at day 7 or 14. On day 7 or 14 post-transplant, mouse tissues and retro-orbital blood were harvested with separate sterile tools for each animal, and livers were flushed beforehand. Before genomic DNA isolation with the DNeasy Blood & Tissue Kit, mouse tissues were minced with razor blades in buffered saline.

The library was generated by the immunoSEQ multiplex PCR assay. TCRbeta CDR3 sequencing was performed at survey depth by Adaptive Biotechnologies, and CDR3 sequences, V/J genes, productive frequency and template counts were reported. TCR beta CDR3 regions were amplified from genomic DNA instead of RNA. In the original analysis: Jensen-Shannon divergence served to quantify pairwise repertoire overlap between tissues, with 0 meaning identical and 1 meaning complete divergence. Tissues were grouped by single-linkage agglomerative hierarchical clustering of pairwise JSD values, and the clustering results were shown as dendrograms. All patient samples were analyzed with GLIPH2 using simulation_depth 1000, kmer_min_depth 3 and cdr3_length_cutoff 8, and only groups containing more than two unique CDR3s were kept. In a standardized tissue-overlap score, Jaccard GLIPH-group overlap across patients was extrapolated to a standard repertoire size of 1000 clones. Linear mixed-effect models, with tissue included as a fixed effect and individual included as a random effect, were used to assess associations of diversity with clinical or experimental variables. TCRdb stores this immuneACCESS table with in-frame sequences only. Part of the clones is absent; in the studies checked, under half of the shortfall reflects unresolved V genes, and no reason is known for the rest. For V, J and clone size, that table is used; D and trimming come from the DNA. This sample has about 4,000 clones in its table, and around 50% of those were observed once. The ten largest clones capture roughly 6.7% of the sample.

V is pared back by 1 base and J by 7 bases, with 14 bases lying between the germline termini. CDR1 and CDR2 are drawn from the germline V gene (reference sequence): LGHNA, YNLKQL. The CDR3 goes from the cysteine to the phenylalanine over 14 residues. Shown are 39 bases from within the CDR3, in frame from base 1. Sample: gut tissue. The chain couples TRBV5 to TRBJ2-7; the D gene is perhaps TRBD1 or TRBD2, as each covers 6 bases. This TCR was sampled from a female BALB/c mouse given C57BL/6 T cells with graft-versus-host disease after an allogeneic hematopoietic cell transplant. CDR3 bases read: TGTGCCAGCAGCCAAGCCGGGGGCGCGAGGGAACAGTAC. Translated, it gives CASSQAGGAREQY. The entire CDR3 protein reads CASSQAGGAREQYF.